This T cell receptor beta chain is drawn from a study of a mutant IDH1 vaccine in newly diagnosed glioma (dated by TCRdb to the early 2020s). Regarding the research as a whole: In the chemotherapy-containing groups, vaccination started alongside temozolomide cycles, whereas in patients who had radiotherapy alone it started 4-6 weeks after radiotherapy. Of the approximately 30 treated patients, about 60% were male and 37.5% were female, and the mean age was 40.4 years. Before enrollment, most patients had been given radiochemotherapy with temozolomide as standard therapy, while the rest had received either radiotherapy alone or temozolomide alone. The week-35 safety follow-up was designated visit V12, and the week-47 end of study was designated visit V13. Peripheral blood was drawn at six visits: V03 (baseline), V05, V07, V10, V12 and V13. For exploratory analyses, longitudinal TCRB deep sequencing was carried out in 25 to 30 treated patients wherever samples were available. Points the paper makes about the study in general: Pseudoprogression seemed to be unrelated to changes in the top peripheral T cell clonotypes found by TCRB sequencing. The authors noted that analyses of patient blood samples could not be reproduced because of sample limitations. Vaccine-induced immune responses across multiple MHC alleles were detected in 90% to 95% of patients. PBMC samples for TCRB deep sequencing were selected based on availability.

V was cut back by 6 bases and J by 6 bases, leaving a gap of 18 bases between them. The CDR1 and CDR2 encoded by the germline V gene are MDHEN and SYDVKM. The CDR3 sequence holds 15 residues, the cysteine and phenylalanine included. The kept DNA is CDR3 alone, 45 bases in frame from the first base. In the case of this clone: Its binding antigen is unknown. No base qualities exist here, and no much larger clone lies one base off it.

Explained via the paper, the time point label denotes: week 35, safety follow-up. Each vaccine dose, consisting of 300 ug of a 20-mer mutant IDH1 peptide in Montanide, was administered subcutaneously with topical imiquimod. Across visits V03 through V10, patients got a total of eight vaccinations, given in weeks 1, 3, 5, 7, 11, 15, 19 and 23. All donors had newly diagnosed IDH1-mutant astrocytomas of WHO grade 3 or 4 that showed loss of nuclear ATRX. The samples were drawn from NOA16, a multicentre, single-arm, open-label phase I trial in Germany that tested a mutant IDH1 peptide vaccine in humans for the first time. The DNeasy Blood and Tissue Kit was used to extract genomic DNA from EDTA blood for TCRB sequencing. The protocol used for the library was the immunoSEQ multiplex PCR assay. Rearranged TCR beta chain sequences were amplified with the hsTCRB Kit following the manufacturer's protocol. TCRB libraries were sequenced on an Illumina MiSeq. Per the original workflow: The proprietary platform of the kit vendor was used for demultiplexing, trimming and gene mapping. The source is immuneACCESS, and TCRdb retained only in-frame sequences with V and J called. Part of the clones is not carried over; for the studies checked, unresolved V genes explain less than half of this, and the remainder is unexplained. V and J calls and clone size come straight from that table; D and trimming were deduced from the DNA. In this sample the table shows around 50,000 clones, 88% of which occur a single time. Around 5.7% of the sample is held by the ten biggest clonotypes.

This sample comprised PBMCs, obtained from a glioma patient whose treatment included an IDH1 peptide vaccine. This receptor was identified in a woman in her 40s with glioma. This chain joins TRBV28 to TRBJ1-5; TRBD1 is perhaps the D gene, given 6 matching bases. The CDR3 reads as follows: CASSSLQGTGQPQHF. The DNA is TGTGCCAGCAGCTCCTTACAGGGAACCGGTCAGCCCCAGCATTTT.